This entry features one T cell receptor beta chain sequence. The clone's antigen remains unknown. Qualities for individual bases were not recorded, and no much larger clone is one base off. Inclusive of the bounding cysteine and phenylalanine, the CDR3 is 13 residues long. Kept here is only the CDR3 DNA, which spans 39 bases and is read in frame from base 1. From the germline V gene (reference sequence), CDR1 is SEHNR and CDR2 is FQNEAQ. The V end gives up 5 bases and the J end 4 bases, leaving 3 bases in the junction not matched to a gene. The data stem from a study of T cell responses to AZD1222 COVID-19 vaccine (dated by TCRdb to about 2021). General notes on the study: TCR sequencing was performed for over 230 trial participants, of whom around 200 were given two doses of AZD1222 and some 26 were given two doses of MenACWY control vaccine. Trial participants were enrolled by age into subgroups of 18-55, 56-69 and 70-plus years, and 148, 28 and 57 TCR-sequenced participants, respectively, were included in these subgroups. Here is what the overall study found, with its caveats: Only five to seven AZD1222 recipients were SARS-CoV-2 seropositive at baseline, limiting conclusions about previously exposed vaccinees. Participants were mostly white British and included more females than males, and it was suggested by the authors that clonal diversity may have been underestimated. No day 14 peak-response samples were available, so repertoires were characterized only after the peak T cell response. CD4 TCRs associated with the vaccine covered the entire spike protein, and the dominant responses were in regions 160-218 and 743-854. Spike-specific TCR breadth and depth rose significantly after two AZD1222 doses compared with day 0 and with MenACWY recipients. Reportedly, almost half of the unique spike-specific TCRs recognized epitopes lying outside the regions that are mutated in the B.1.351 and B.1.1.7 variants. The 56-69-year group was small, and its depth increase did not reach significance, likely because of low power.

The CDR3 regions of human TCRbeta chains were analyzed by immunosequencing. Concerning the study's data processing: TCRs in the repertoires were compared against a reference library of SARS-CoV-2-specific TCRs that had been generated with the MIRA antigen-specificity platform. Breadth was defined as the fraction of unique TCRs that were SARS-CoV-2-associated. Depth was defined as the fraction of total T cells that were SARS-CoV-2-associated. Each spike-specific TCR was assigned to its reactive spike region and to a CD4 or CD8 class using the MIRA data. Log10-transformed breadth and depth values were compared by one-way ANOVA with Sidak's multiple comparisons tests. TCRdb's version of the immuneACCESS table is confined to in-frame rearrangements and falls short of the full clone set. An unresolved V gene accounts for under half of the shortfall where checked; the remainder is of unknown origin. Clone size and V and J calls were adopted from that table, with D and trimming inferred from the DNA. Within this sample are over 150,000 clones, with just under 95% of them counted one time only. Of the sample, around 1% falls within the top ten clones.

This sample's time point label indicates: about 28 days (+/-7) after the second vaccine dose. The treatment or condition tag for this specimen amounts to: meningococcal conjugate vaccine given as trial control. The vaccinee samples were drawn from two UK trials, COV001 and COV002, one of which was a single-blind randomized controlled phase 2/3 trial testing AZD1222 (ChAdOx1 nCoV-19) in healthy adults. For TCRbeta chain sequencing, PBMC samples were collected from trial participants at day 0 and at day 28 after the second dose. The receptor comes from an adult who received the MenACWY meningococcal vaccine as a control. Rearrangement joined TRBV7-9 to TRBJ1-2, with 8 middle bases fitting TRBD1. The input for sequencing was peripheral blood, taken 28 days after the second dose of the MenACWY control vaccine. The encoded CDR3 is CASSRGQGYGYTF. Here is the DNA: TGTGCCAGCAGCCGAGGACAGGGCTATGGCTACACCTTC.